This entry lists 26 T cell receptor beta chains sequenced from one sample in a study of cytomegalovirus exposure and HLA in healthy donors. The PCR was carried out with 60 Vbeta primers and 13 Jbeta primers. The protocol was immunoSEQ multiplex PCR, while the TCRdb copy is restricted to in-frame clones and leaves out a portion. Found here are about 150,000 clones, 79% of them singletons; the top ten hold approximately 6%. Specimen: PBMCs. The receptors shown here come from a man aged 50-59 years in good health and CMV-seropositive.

The CDR3 DNA reads TGCAGCGTTGAGGGGGCAGGGCAGGAGACCCAGTACTTC. Translation gives CSVEGAGQETQYF. The rearrangement uses TRBV29-1 and TRBJ2-5; maybe TRBD1 (6 bases). V lost 3 bases to trimming and J lost 5 bases, with 13 bases between them. This CDR3 has 13 residues. Germline CDR1 is SQVTM and CDR2 is ANQGSEA.

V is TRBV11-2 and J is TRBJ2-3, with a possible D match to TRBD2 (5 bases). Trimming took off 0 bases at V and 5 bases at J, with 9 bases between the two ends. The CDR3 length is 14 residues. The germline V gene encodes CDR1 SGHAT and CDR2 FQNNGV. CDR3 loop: CASSLDPREDTQYF. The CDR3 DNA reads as TGTGCCAGCAGCTTAGATCCACGGGAAGATACGCAGTATTTT.

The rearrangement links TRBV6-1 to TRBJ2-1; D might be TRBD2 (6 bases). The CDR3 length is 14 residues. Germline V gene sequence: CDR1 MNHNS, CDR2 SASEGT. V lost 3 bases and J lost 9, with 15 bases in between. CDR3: CASSDITRDFEQFF. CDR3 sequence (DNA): TGTGCCAGCAGTGACATCACACGGGACTTTGAGCAGTTCTTC.

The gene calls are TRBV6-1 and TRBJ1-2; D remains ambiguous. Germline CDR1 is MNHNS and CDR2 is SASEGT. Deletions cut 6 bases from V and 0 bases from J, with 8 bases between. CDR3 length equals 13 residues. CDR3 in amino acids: CASRVEANYGYTF. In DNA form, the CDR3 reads TGTGCCAGCAGGGTAGAAGCTAACTATGGCTACACCTTC.

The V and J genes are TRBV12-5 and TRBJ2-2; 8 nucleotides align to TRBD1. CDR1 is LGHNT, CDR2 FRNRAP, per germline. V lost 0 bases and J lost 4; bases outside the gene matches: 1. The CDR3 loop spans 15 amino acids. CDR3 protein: CASGLVQGGTGELFF. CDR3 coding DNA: TGTGCTAGTGGTTTGGTACAGGGGGGCACCGGGGAGCTGTTTTTT. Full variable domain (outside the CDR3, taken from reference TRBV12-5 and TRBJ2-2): DARVTQTPRHKVTEMGQEVTMRCQPILGHNTVFWYRQTMMQGLELLAYFRNRAPLDDSGMPKDRFSAEMPDATLATLKIQPSEPRDSAVYFCASGLVQGGTGELFFGEGSRLTVL.

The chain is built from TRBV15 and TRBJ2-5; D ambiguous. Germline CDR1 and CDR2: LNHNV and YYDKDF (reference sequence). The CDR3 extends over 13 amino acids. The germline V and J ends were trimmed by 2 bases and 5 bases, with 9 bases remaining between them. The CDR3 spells CATSRPYEETQYF. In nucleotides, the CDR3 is TGTGCCACCAGCAGACCTTACGAGGAGACCCAGTACTTC.

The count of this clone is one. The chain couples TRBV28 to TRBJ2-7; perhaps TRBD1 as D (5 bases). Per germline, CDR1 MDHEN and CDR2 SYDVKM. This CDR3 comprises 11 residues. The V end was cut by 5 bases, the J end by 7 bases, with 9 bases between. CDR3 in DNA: TGTGCCAGCAGTCTGGACACTGAGCAGTACTTC. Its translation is CASSLDTEQYF.

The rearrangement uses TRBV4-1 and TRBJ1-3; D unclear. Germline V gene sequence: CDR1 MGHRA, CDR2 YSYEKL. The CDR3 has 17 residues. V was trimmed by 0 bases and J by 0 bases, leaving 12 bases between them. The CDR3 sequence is CASSQDTLSSSGNTIYF. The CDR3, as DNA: TGCGCCAGCAGCCAAGATACTCTGTCTAGCTCTGGAAACACCATATATTTT.

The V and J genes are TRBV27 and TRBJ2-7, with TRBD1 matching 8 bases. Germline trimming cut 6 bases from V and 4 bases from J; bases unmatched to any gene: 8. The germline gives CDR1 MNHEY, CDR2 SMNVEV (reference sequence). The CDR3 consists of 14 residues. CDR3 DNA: TGTGCCAGCAGATTAAGACAGGGGTTATACGAGCAGTACTTC. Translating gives CASRLRQGLYEQYF.

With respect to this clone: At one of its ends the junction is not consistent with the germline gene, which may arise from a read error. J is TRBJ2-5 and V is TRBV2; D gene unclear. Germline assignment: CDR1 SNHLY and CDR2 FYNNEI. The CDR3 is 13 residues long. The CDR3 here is CASSDEALEPQYF. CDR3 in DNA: TGTGCCAGCAGTGATGAGGCATTAGAGCCCCAGTACTTC. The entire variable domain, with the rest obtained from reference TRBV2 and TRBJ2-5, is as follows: EPEVTQTPSHQVTQMGQEVILRCVPISNHLYFYWYRQILGQKVEFLVSFYNNEISEKSEIFDDQFSVERPDGSNFTLKIRSTKLEDSAMYFCASSDEALEPQYFGPGTRLLVL.

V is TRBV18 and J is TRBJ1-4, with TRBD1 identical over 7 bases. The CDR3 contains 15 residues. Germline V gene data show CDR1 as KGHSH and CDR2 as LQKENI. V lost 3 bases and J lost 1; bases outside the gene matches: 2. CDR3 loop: CASSPQGVTNEKLFF. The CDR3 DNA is TGTGCCAGCTCACCTCAGGGGGTAACTAATGAAAAACTGTTTTTT.

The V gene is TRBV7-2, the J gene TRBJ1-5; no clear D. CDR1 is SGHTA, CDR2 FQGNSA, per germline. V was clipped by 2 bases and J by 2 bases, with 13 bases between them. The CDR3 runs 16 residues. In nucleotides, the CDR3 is TGTGCCAGCAGCTTACGGGGAGACTCAGGCAATCAGCCCCAGCATTTT. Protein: CASSLRGDSGNQPQHF. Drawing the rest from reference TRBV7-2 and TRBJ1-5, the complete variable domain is GAGVSQSPSNKVTEKGKDVELRCDPISGHTALYWYRQSLGQGLEFLIYFQGNSAPDKSGLPSDRFSAERTGGSVSTLTIQRTQQEDSAVYLCASSLRGDSGNQPQHFGDGTRLSIL.

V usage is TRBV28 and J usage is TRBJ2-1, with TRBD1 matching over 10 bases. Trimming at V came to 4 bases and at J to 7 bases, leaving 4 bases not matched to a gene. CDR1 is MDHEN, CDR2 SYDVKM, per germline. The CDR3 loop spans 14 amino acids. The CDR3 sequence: CASSSPGQGNEQFF. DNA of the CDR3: TGTGCCAGCAGTTCTCCGGGACAGGGGAATGAGCAGTTCTTC.

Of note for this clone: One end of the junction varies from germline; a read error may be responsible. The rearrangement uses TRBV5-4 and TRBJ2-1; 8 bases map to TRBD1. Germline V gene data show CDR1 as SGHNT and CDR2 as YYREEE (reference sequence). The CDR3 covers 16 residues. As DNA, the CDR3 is TGTGCCGGCAGCTTCTTAGACAGGGGAGCATCATATGAGCAGTTCTTC. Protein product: CAGSFLDRGASYEQFF.

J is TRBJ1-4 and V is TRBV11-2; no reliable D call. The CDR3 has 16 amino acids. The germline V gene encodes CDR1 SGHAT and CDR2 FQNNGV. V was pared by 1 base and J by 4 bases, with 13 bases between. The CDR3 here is CASSLAGGSNNEKLFF. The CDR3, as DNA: TGTGCCAGCAGCTTAGCGGGTGGGTCCAATAATGAAAAACTGTTTTTT. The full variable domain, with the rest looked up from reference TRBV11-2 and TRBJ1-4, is EAGVAQSPRYKIIEKRQSVAFWCNPISGHATLYWYQQILGQGPKLLIQFQNNGVVDDSQLPKDRFSAERLKGVDSTLKIQPAKLEDSAVYLCASSLAGGSNNEKLFFGSGTQLSVL.

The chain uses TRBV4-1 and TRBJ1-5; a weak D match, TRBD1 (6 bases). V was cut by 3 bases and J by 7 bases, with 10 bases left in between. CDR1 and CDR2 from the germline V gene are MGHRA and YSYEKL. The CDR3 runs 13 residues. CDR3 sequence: CASSQDRGQPQHF. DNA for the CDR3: TGCGCCAGCAGCCAGGACAGAGGACAGCCCCAGCATTTT.

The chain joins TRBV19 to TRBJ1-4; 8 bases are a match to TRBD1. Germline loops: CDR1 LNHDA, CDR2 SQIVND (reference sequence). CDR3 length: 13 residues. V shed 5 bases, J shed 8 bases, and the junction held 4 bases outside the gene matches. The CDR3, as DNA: TGTGCCAGTAGTGGGACAGGTGGAGAAAAACTGTTTTTT. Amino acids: CASSGTGGEKLFF.

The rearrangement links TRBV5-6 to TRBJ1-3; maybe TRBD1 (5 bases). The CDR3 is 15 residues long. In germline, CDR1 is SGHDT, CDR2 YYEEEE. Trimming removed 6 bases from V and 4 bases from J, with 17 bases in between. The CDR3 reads CASTDTRAGGNTIYF. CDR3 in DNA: TGTGCCAGCACCGATACACGGGCAGGGGGAAACACCATATATTTT.

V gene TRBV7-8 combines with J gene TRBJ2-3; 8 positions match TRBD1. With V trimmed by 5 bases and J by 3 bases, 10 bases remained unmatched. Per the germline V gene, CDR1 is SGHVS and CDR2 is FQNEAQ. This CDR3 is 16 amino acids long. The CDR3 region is CASSPTGGGVTDTQYF. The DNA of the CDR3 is TGTGCCAGCAGCCCCACAGGGGGAGGTGTAACAGATACGCAGTATTTT.

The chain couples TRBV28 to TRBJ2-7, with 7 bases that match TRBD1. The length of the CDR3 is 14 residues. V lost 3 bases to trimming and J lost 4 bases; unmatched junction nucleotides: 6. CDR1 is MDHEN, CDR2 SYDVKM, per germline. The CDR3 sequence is CASSFPGTAYEQYF. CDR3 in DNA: TGTGCCAGCAGTTTCCCCGGGACAGCGTACGAGCAGTACTTC.

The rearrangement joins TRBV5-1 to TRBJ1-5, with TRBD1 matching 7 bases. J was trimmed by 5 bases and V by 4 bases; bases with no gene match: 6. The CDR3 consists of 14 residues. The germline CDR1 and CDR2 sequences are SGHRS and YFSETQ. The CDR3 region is CASSLTQGDQPQHF. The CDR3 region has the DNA TGCGCCAGCAGCCTGACCCAGGGGGATCAGCCCCAGCATTTT.

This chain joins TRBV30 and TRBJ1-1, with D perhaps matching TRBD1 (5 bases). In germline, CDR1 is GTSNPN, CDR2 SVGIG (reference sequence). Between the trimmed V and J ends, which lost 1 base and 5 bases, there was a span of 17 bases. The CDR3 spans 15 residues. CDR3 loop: CAWSEGRPGFTEAFF. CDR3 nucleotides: TGTGCCTGGAGTGAGGGCAGGCCAGGGTTTACTGAAGCTTTCTTT.

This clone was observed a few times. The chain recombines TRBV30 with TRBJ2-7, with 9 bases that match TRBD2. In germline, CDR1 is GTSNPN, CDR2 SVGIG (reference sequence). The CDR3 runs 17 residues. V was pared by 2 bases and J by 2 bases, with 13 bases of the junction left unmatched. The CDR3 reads CAWSFPPRLAVTYEQYF. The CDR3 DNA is TGTGCCTGGAGTTTCCCCCCCCGACTAGCGGTCACCTACGAGCAGTACTTC.

CDR3 sequence: CASSLYAGRHSPLHF. DNA for the CDR3: TGTGCCAGCAGCTTATACGCAGGGAGGCATTCACCCCTCCACTTT. The gene calls are TRBV13 and TRBJ1-6; D perhaps matches TRBD1 (5 bases). CDR3 length: 15 amino acids. CDR1 and CDR2 (germline): PRHDT, FYEKMQ (reference sequence). Deletions cut 2 bases from V and 8 bases from J, with 13 bases between.

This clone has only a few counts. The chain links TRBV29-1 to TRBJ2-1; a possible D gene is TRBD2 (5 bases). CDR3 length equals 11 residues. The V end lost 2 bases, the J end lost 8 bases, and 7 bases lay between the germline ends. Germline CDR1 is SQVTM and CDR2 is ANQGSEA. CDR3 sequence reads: CSVETGYEQFF. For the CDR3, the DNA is TGCAGCGTTGAAACGGGGTATGAGCAGTTCTTC.

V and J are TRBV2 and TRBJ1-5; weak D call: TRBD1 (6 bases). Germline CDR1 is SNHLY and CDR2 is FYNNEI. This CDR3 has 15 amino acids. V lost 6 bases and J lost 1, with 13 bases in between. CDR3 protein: CASRRQDTSNQPQHF. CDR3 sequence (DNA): TGTGCCAGCAGGAGACAGGACACGAGCAATCAGCCCCAGCATTTT.